This TCR beta chain derives from a study of blood T cell repertoires in COVID-19. As for the study in general: COVID-19 samples from acute and convalescent phases originated in the United States, Italy and Spain. PBMCs, B-cell-depleted T cells, or T cells were the source of the cDNA or gDNA that made up the material.

In the study's own analysis: Amplified reference gene primers provided the basis for estimating nucleated cell counts. Profiled with immunoSEQ multiplex PCR; TCRdb holds only in-frame clones, not every one. That table gives V, J and clone size, and the DNA gave D and trimming. Of 130,000 or so clones listed, approximately 83% are singletons. Germline lookup yields CDR1 SGHTA and CDR2 FQGTGA. The CDR3 has 15 amino acids. V was clipped by 0 bases and J by 10 bases, with 13 bases between them. The sample comprised peripheral blood. The sequence was collected from a woman over 75 with acute or convalescent COVID-19. The gene calls are TRBV7-3 and TRBJ1-6; D is perhaps TRBD1 (5 bases). CDR3 region: CASSLTGRVGSPLHF. The CDR3 nucleotides read TGTGCCAGCAGCTTAACCGGCAGGGTAGGCTCACCCCTCCACTTT.